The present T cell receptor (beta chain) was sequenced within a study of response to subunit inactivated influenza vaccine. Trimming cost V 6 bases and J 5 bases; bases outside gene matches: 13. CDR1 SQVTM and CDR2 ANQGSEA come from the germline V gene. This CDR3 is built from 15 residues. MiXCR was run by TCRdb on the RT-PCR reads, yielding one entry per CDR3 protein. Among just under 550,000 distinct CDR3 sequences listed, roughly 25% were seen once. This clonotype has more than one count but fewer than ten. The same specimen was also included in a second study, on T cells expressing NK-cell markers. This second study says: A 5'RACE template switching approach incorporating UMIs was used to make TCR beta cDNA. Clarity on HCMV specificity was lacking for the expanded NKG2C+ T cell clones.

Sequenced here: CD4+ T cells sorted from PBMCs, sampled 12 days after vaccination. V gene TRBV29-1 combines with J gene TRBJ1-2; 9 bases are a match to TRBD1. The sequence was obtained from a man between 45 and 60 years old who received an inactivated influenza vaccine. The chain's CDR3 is CSVLGQGMGEYGYTF. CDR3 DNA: TGCAGCGTCCTCGGACAGGGGATGGGGGAGTATGGCTACACCTTC. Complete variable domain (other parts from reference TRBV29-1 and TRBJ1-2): SAVISQKPSRDICQRGTSLTIQCQVDSQVTMMFWYRQQPGQSLTLIATANQGSEATYESGFVIDKFPISRPNLTFSTLTVSNMSPEDSSIYLCSVLGQGMGEYGYTFGSGTRLTVV.